This T cell receptor (beta chain) was captured in a study of cytomegalovirus exposure and HLA in healthy donors. Turning to the study itself: Prior work identified 120 million or so unique TCR beta sequences in 150 million to 200 million T cells. Study outcomes and limitations: Trimming of TCR beta V- and J-genes showed a link, identified in a later analysis, to a missense DCLRE1C variant. Later work showed greater clonal expansion in HLA-associated TCR beta chains than in equally common others.

This clone was picked up a small number of times. Its antigen is currently unknown. The PCR was carried out with 60 Vbeta primers and 13 Jbeta primers. Assay used: immunoSEQ multiplex PCR; TCRdb lists only in-frame clones, some missing. The sample contains 150,000 to 200,000 clones, roughly 77% of which appear only once. This clonotype was obtained from a man aged 25 to 45 in good health and CMV-seropositive. Source material: PBMCs.

The CDR3 bases are TGTGCCAGCAGCGTAGGGACGGGGAATCAGCCCCAGCATTTT. This encodes CASSVGTGNQPQHF. V and J are TRBV9 and TRBJ1-5; D uncertain. Between the trimmed V and J ends, which lost 0 bases and 4 bases, there was a span of 8 bases. Germline lookup yields CDR1 SGDLS and CDR2 YYNGEE. The CDR3 covers 14 residues.